This is a list of T cell receptor beta chains from one sample in a study of blood T cell repertoires in COVID-19. The data were produced by immunoSEQ multiplex PCR, yet TCRdb's version contains in-frame clones alone and is incomplete. The sample has about 380,000 clones, approximately 90% seen once. Specimen: PBMCs or T cells enriched from blood (not recorded which). The receptors derive from a woman between 18 and 29 years old who had recovered from COVID-19. The CDR3 runs from the conserved cysteine through the conserved F or W. Each record gives: clone size, V gene, J gene, D gene, CDR3 DNA, CDR3 protein. A D gene is named only where the DNA matches it firmly. Expanded clones get a size class; other rows say once, few or many, or leave the size out.

abundance: .
v_gene: TRBV19
j_gene: TRBJ1-3
d_gene: TRBD1
CDR3nt: TGTGCCAGTAGTACCGGGACAGACTCTGGAAACACCATATATTTT
CDR3aa: CASSTGTDSGNTIYF

abundance: .
v_gene: TRBV29-1
j_gene: TRBJ1-3
d_gene: .
CDR3nt: TGCAGCGTTGGTCAGGCCGCCGGAAACACCATATATTTT
CDR3aa: CSVGQAAGNTIYF

abundance: few
v_gene: TRBV19
j_gene: TRBJ1-2
d_gene: TRBD1
CDR3nt: TGTGCCAGTAGTCAAGCAGGGGGTGGCTATGGCTACACCTTC
CDR3aa: CASSQAGGGYGYTF

abundance: .
v_gene: TRBV9
j_gene: TRBJ2-7
d_gene: .
CDR3nt: TGTGCCAGCAGCGCGACCCGGGACATCTACGAGCAGTACTTC
CDR3aa: CASSATRDIYEQYF

abundance: .
v_gene: TRBV6-1
j_gene: TRBJ1-4
d_gene: TRBD1
CDR3nt: TGTGCCAGCAGTTCGGCGACAGGGGGGAATGAAAAACTGTTTTTT
CDR3aa: CASSSATGGNEKLFF

abundance: .
v_gene: TRBV9
j_gene: TRBJ1-4
d_gene: .
CDR3nt: TGTGCCAGCAGCGTAGGGTGGGGCGAAAAACTGTTTTTT
CDR3aa: CASSVGWGEKLFF

abundance: .
v_gene: TRBV18
j_gene: TRBJ2-5
d_gene: .
CDR3nt: TGTGCCAGCTCACCAGCGGGGGCAGAGACCCAGTACTTC
CDR3aa: CASSPAGAETQYF

abundance: .
v_gene: TRBV4-3
j_gene: TRBJ1-4
d_gene: .
CDR3nt: TGCGCCAGCAGCCTTATTTTCGGCCTAAGAGGAACTAATGAAAAACTGTTTTTT
CDR3aa: CASSLIFGLRGTNEKLFF

abundance: .
v_gene: TRBV7-3
j_gene: TRBJ2-1
d_gene: TRBD2
CDR3nt: TGTGCCAGCAGCCCCTTGACTAGCGGGTTGGTCCATGAGCAGTTCTTC
CDR3aa: CASSPLTSGLVHEQFF

abundance: .
v_gene: TRBV27
j_gene: TRBJ2-7
d_gene: TRBD2
CDR3nt: TGTGCCAGCAGTTTAAACGGGGGGAGCTCCTACGAGCAGTACTTC
CDR3aa: CASSLNGGSSYEQYF

abundance: .
v_gene: TRBV6-5
j_gene: TRBJ1-2
d_gene: .
CDR3nt: TGTGCCAGCAGTTACCACAGGGAGGGGAAGTATGGCTACACCTTC
CDR3aa: CASSYHREGKYGYTF

abundance: .
v_gene: TRBV4-1
j_gene: TRBJ2-5
d_gene: .
CDR3nt: TGCGCCAGCAGCCGAACAGCGGGCCAACACCAAGAGACCCAGTACTTC
CDR3aa: CASSRTAGQHQETQYF

abundance: .
v_gene: TRBV5-4
j_gene: TRBJ2-1
d_gene: TRBD2
CDR3nt: TGTGCCAGCAGTCAAGGACTAGCCGCGGATGAGCAGTTCTTC
CDR3aa: CASSQGLAADEQFF

abundance: .
v_gene: TRBV5-5
j_gene: TRBJ1-3
d_gene: .
CDR3nt: TGTGCCAGCAGCTTGTACGGGGACACGTCCTCTGGAAACACCATATATTTT
CDR3aa: CASSLYGDTSSGNTIYF

abundance: .
v_gene: TRBV5-1
j_gene: TRBJ2-6
d_gene: TRBD1
CDR3nt: TGCGCCAGCAGCGACGGGACAGGGGCCCCAAACTCTGGGGCCAACGTCCTGACTTTC
CDR3aa: CASSDGTGAPNSGANVLTF

abundance: .
v_gene: TRBV13
j_gene: TRBJ2-7
d_gene: .
CDR3nt: TGTGCCAGCAGCCGACTTCGCTCCTACGAGCAGTACTTC
CDR3aa: CASSRLRSYEQYF

abundance: .
v_gene: TRBV12-3/TRBV12-4
j_gene: TRBJ2-2
d_gene: TRBD2
CDR3nt: TGTGCCAGCCGCCGGGGGGGCGGGGAGCTGTTTTTT
CDR3aa: CASRRGGGELFF